The entry that follows covers one T cell receptor beta chain sequence. As yet, its antigen is unknown. This record comes from a study of blood T cells in healthy people across ages. The wider study: Template switching captured about one barcoded beta molecule per two T cells.

The CDR3 length is 18 residues. Losses at the gene ends were 2 bases for V and 0 bases for J; bases not matched to a gene: 11. Germline V gene data show CDR1 as DFQATT and CDR2 as SNEGSKA (reference sequence). Combining a sample-barcoded 5' primer with a J-beta primer mix, a second PCR ran for roughly 6 to 12 cycles. TCRdb re-analysed the 5' RACE reads in MiXCR, keeping a single row per CDR3 protein. Of approximately 1.5 million distinct CDR3 sequences listed, roughly 32% are singletons. Findings and limits, study-wide: The study found more naive CD4+ cells and higher diversity in long-lived than aged donors.

The chain combines TRBV20-1 with TRBJ2-3, with 10 bases identical to TRBD2. The source of this sequence is a woman aged 25 to 39 in good health. Sequenced sample: blood. The CDR3 loop is CSARKGAGGRSSTDTQYF. The CDR3, as DNA: TGCAGTGCTAGAAAGGGAGCGGGAGGGCGTTCTAGCACAGATACGCAGTATTTT.